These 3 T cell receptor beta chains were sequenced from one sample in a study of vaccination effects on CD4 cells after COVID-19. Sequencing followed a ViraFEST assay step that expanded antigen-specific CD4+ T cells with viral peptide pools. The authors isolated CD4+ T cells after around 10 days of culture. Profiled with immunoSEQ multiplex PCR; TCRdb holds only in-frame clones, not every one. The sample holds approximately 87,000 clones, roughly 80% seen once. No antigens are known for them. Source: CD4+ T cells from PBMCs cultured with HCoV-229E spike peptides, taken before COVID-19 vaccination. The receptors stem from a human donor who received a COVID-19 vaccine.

CDR3 in amino acids: CASSGPNEQFF. The CDR3 coding sequence is TGTGCCAGCTCAGGCCCTAATGAGCAGTTCTTC. The chain combines TRBV6-9 with TRBJ2-1; D not certain. V lost 8 bases to trimming and J lost 7 bases, with 9 bases between them. In germline, CDR1 is MNHGY, CDR2 SVAAGI. CDR3 length: 11 amino acids.

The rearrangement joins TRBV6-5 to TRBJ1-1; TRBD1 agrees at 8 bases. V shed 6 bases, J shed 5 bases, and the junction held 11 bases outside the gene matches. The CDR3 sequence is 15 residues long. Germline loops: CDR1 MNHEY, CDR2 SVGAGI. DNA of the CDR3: TGTGCCAGCAGCCTCACAGGGGGAAGAGGTACTGAAGCTTTCTTT. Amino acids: CASSLTGGRGTEAFF.

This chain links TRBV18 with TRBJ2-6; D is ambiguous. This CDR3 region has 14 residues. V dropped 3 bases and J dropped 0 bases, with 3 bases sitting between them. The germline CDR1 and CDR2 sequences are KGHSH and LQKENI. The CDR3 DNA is TGTGCCAGCTCACCCTACTCTGGGGCCAACGTCCTGACTTTC. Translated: CASSPYSGANVLTF.